The clone carrying this TCR beta chain was seen a single time. Study processing details: How many nucleated cells were present was estimated from reference gene primer amplification. Assay used: immunoSEQ multiplex PCR; TCRdb lists only in-frame clones, some missing. For V, J and clone size, that table is used; D and trimming come from the DNA. The table shows about 160,000 clones, with approximately 88% occurring only once. V lost 6 bases and J lost 7; bases outside the gene matches: 9. In germline, CDR1 is LNHDA, CDR2 SQIVND (reference sequence). The CDR3 extends over 15 amino acids. The entry originates in a study of blood T cell repertoires in COVID-19. Overall study context: Spain, Italy and the United States supplied samples that represented acute and convalescent COVID-19. T cells, B-cell-depleted T cells, or PBMCs supplied cDNA or gDNA.

The J gene is TRBJ2-1, the V gene TRBV19; 10 bases are shared with TRBD1. The sequenced material came from peripheral blood. This clonotype was sampled from a woman aged 55-75 years who had recovered from COVID-19. CDR3 in DNA: TGTGCCAGTAGCTATGGGACAGGGGAAATTAATGAGCAGTTCTTC. The encoded protein is CASSYGTGEINEQFF.